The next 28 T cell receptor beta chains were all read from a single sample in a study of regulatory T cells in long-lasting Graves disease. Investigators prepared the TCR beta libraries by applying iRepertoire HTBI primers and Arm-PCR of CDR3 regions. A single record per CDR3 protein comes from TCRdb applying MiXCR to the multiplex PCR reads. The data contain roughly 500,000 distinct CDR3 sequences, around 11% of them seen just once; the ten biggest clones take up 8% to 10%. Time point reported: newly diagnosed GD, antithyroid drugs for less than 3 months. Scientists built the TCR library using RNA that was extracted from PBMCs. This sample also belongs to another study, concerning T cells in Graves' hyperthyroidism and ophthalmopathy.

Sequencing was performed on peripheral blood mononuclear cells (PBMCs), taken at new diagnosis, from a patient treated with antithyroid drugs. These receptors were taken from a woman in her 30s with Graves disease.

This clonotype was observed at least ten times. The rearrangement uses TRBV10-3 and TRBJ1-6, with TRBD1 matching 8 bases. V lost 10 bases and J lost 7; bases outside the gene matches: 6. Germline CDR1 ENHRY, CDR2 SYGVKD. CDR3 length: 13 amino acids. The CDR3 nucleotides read TGTGCCACAGGGGGCTCCCTAAATTCACCCCTCCACTTT. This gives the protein CATGGSLNSPLHF.

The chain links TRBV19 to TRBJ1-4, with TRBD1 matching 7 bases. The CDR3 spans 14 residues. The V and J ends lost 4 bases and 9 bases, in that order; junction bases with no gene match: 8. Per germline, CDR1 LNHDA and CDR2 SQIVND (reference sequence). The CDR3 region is CASSSIDREKKLFF. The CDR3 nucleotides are TGTGCCAGTAGTAGCATCGACAGGGAGAAAAAACTGTTTTTT.

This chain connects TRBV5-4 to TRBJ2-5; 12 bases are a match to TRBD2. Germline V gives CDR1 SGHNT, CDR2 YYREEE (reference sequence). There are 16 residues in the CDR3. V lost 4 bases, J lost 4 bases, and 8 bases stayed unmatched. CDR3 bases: TGTGCCAGCAGCGGCTCACCGGGACTAGCGGGAGAGACCCAGTACTTC. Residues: CASSGSPGLAGETQYF.

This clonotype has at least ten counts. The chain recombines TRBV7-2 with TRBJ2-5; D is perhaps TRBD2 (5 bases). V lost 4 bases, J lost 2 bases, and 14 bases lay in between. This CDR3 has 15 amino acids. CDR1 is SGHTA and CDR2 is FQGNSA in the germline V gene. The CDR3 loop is CASSSQRGGQETQYF. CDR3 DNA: TGTGCCAGCAGCTCACAAAGAGGAGGTCAAGAGACCCAGTACTTC.

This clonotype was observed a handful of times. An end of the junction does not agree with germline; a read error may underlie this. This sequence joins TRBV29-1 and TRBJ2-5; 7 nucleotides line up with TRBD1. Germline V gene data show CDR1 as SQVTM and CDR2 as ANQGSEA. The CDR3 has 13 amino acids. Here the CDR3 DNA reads TGCAGCGTTGAGGGGACAGAGCAAGGGACCCAGTACTTC. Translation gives CSVEGTEQGTQYF. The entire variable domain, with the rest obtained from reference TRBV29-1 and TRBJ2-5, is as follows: SAVISQKPSRDICQRGTSLTIQCQVDSQVTMMFWYRQQPGQSLTLIATANQGSEATYESGFVIDKFPISRPNLTFSTLTVSNMSPEDSSIYLCSVEGTEQGTQYFGPGTRLLVL.

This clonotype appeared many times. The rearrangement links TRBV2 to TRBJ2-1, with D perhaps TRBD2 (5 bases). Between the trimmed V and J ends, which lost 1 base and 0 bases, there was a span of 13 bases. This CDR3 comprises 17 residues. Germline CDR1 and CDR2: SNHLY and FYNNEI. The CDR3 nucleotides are TGTGCCAGCAGTGAAGTATCGATTACTAGCTCCTACAATGAGCAGTTCTTC. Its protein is CASSEVSITSSYNEQFF.

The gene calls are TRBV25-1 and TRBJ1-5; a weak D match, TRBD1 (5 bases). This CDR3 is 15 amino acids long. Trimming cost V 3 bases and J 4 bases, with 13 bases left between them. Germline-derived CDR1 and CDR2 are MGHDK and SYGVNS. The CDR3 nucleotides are TGTGCCAGCAGTGATGGGGGTCATTTAAATCAGCCCCAGCATTTT. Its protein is CASSDGGHLNQPQHF.

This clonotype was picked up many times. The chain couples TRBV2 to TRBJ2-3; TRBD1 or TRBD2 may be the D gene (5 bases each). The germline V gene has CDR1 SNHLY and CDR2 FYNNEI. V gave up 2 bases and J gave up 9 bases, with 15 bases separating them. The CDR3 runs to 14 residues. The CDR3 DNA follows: TGTGCCAGCAGTGAAACCAGGCTCGAGGGGACGCAGTATTTT. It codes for CASSETRLEGTQYF. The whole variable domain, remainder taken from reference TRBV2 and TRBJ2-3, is EPEVTQTPSHQVTQMGQEVILRCVPISNHLYFYWYRQILGQKVEFLVSFYNNEISEKSEIFDDQFSVERPDGSNFTLKIRSTKLEDSAMYFCASSETRLEGTQYFGPGTRLTVL.

CDR3 sequence: CASSQEDSPGRRGNTEAFF. CDR3 coding DNA: TGCGCCAGCAGCCAAGAAGATAGTCCGGGACGGCGCGGGAACACTGAAGCTTTCTTT. The genes are TRBV4-1 and TRBJ1-1; the D gene is possibly TRBD1 (5 bases). The CDR3 consists of 19 residues. Trimming left V 0 bases short and J 1 base short, with 21 bases between. Germline V gene data show CDR1 as MGHRA and CDR2 as YSYEKL.

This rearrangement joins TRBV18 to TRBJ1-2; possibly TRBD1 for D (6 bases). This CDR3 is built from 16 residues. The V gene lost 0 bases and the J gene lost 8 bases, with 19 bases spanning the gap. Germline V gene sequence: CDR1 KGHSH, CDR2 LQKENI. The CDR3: CASSPPGQTGLEGYTF. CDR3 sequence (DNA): TGTGCCAGCTCACCACCCGGACAGACCGGGCTGGAGGGCTACACCTTC.

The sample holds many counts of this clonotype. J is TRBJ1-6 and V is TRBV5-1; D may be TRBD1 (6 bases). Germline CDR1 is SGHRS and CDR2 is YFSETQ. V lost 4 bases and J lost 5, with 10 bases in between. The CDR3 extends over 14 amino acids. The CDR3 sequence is CASSRTGHNSPLHF. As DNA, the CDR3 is TGCGCCAGCAGCCGTACAGGGCATAATTCACCCCTCCACTTT.

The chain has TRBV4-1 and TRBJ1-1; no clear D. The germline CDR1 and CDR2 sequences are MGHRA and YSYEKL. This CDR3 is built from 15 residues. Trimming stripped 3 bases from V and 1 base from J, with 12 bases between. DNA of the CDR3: TGCGCCAGCAGCCACCCAGCGAAGAAGAACACTGAAGCTTTCTTT. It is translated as CASSHPAKKNTEAFF.

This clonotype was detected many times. The CDR3 spells CASMSIFYGYTF. In nucleotides, the CDR3 is TGTGCCAGCATGTCCATCTTCTATGGCTACACCTTC. This chain uses TRBV12-3 or TRBV12-4 with TRBJ1-2; D is ambiguous. V lost 7 bases and J lost 4, with 10 bases in between. This CDR3 region has 12 residues.

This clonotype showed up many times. The CDR3 loop is CASSLIHNPRVTDTQYF. CDR3 bases: TGTGCCAGCAGTCTAATTCACAACCCCCGAGTCACAGATACGCAGTATTTT. The rearrangement links TRBV27 to TRBJ2-3; D is undetermined. The V gene lost 5 bases and the J gene lost 2 bases, with 20 bases spanning the gap. CDR3 length: 17 residues. Germline CDR1 MNHEY, CDR2 SMNVEV (reference sequence).

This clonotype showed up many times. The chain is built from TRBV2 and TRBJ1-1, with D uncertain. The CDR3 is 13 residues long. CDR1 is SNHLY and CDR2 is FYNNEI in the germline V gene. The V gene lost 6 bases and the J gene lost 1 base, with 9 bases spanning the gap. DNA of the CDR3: TGTGCCAGCAGATTAGGAGAGAACACTGAAGCTTTCTTT. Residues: CASRLGENTEAFF.

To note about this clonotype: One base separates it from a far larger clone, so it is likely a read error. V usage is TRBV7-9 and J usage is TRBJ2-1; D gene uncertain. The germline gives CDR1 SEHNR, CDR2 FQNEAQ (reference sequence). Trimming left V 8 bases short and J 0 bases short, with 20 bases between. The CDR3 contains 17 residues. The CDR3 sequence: CASARKGIQSSYNEQFF. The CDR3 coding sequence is TGTGCCAGCGCCAGAAAGGGCATTCAGAGCTCCTACAATGAGCAGTTCTTC. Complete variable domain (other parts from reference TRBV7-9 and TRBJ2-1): DTGVSQNPRHKITKRGQNVTFRCDPISEHNRLYWYRQTLGQGPEFLTYFQNEAQLEKSRLLSDRFSAERPKGSFSTLEIQRTEQGDSAMYLCASARKGIQSSYNEQFFGPGTRLTVL.

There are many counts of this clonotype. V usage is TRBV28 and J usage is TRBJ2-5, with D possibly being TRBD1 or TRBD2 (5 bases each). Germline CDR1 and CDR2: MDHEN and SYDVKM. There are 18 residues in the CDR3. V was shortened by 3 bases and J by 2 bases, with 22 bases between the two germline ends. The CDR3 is CASSFVGVLGPQQETQYF. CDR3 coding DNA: TGTGCCAGCAGTTTTGTAGGGGTTCTGGGACCCCAGCAAGAGACCCAGTACTTC.

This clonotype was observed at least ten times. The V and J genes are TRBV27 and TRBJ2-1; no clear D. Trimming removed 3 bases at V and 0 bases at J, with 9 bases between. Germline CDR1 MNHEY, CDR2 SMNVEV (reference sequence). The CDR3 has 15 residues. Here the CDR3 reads CASSFSGRSYNEQFF. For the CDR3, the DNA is TGTGCCAGCAGTTTTAGTGGTCGCTCCTACAATGAGCAGTTCTTC.

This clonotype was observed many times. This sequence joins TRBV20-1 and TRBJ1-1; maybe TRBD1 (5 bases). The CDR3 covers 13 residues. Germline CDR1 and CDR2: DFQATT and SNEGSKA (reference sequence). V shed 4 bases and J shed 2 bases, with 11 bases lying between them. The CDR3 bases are TGCAGTGCTATCCGGGACGCAAACACTGAAGCTTTCTTT. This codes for CSAIRDANTEAFF.

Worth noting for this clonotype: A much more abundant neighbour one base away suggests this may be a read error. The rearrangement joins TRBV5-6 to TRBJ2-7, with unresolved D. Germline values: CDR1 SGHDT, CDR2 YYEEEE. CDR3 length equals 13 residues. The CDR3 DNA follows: TGTGCCAGCAGCTTGTTCTCGGTCTACGAGCGGTACTTC. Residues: CASSLFSVYERYF.

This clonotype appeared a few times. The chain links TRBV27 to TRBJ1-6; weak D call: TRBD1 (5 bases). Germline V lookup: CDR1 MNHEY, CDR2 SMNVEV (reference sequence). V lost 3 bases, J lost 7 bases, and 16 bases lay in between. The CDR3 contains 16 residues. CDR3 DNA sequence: TGTGCCAGCAGTTTCGGACCGGGGGTCCTGAATTCACCCCTCCACTTT. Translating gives CASSFGPGVLNSPLHF.

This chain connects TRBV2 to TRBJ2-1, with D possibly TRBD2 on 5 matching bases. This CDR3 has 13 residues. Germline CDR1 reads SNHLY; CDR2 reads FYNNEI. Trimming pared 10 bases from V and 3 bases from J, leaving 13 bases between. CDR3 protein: CAIPRGHYNEQFF. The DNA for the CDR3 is TGTGCCATCCCCCGGGGTCACTACAATGAGCAGTTCTTC.

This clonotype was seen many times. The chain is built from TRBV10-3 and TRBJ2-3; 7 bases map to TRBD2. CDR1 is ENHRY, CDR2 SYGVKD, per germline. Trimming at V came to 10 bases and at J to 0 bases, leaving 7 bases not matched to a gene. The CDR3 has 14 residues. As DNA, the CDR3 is TGTGCCACCAGCCCGGGGGGAAGCACAGATACGCAGTATTTT. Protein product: CATSPGGSTDTQYF.

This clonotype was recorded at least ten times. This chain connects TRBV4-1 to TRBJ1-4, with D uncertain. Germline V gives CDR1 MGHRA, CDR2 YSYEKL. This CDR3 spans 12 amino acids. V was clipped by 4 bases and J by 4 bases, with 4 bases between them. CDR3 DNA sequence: TGCGCCAGCAGCCCCAATAATGAAAAACTGTTTTTT. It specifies CASSPNNEKLFF.

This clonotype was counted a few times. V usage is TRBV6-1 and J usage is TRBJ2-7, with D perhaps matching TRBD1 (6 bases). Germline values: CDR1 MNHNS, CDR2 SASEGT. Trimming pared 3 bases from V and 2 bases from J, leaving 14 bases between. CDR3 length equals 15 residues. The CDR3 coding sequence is TGTGCCAGCAGTGACCTACGGGACATCGCCTACGAGCAGTACTTC. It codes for CASSDLRDIAYEQYF.

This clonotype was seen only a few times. CDR3 in amino acids: CATEAGNTIYF. The DNA of the CDR3 is TGTGCCACCGAGGCTGGAAACACCATATATTTT. This rearrangement joins TRBV24-1 to TRBJ1-3; no clear D gene. Germline V gene data show CDR1 as KGHDR and CDR2 as SFDVKD. The V end lost 9 bases, the J end lost 2 bases, and 4 bases lay between the germline ends. The CDR3 is 11 amino acids.

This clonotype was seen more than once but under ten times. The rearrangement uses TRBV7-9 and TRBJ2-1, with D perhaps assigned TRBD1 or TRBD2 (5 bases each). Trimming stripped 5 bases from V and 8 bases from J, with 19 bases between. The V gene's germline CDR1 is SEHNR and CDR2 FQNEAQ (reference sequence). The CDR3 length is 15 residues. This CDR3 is CASSPVGTFGDEQFF. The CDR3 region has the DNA TGTGCCAGCAGCCCGGTGGGGACCTTCGGCGATGAGCAGTTCTTC.

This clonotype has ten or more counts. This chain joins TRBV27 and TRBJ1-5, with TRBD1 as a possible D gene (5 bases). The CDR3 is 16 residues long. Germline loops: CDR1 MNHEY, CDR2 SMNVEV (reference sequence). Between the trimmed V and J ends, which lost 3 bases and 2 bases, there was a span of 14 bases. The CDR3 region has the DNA TGTGCCAGCAGTTTGTGGGGGGGTGCGGGCAATCAGCCCCAGCATTTT. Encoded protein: CASSLWGGAGNQPQHF.